These 14 T cell receptor beta chains share one sample of origin, sequenced in a study of CD8 T cells in ankylosing spondylitis. Whole-study results and caveats: Characteristic, it appeared, of ankylosing spondylitis blood was a TCR beta motif of several highly homologous variants.

Their target antigens are unknown. TCRdb re-analysed the 5' RACE reads in MiXCR, keeping a single row per CDR3 protein. The sample shows around 490,000 distinct CDR3 sequences, about 5.7% of them seen only once. The specimen was blood, either unsorted or a sorted T cell fraction (not recorded which). These receptors were obtained from a male donor with ankylosing spondylitis.

This clonotype was observed at least ten times. CDR3 sequence reads: CASNIFMNTEAFF. The CDR3 DNA reads as TGTGCCAGCAACATATTCATGAACACTGAAGCTTTCTTT. The chain employs TRBV28 and TRBJ1-1, with D unclear. Per the germline V gene, CDR1 is MDHEN and CDR2 is SYDVKM. Trimming shortened V by 7 bases and J by 0 bases, and 9 bases separated the two germline ends. CDR3 length equals 13 residues.

This clonotype was found a few times. The chain recombines TRBV20-1 with TRBJ2-7; 9 bases are shared with TRBD1. The CDR3 length is 14 residues. Germline loops: CDR1 DFQATT, CDR2 SNEGSKA (reference sequence). The trim removed 0 bases at V and 3 bases at J, leaving 3 bases unmatched. CDR3 DNA: TGCAGTGCTAGAGACGAGGACAGGGGCTACGAGCAGTACTTC. It yields the protein CSARDEDRGYEQYF.

In this sample, this clonotype turned up a few times. J is TRBJ2-1 and V is TRBV9; 7 bases map to TRBD1. CDR1 is SGDLS and CDR2 is YYNGEE in the germline V gene. CDR3 size: 16 residues. The junction had 7 bases not matched to a gene; V was cut back by 0 bases and J by 4 bases. This CDR3 is CASSVAGQSLYNEQFF. As DNA, the CDR3 is TGTGCCAGCAGCGTAGCGGGACAGTCCCTATACAATGAGCAGTTCTTC. Together with reference TRBV9 and TRBJ2-1, the CDR3 gives the full variable domain: DSGVTQTPKHLITATGQRVTLRCSPRSGDLSVYWYQQSLDQGLQFLIQYYNGEERAKGNILERFSAQQFPDLHSELNLSSLELGDSALYFCASSVAGQSLYNEQFFGPGTRLTVL.

Many counts were recorded for this clonotype. This chain connects TRBV6-1 to TRBJ1-6; D uncertain. Trimming took 7 bases from V and 9 from J, leaving 16 bases between them. Germline CDR1 reads MNHNS; CDR2 reads SASEGT. The CDR3 has 14 amino acids. CDR3 sequence reads: CASIDLSPTSPLHF. DNA for the CDR3: TGTGCCAGCATTGACCTTAGCCCCACTTCACCCCTCCACTTT.

This clonotype was seen many times. The chain is built from TRBV20-1 and TRBJ2-1, with 7 bases lining up with TRBD2. Germline V gives CDR1 DFQATT, CDR2 SNEGSKA (reference sequence). Losses at the gene ends were 0 bases for V and 5 bases for J; bases not matched to a gene: 4. The length of the CDR3 is 14 residues. CDR3 sequence (DNA): TGCAGTGCTAGAGATCGGGGAGGGGACAATGAGCAGTTCTTC. Its protein product is CSARDRGGDNEQFF.

This clonotype showed up many times. CDR3 nucleotides: TGTGCCAGCAGGACTAGCGGGGCTAGCTCCTACAATGAGCAGTTCTTC. Protein: CASRTSGASSYNEQFF. The chain is built from TRBV28 and TRBJ2-1, with 11 bases lining up with TRBD2. Germline CDR1 is MDHEN and CDR2 is SYDVKM. The junction had 4 bases not matched to a gene; V was cut back by 6 bases and J by 0 bases. CDR3 length equals 16 residues.

This clonotype was seen ten or more times. The J gene is TRBJ2-1, the V gene TRBV16; TRBD1 might be the D (6 bases). The V gene lost 7 bases and the J gene lost 4 bases, with 14 bases spanning the gap. CDR3 size: 14 residues. Germline CDR1 reads KGHSY; CDR2 reads FQNENV. CDR3 DNA: TGTGCCAGCATCAGCAGGGGTCAGTACAATGAGCAGTTCTTC. This codes for CASISRGQYNEQFF.

This clonotype appeared a few times. The chain recombines TRBV7-3 with TRBJ2-3; D uncertain. Germline V CDR1 and CDR2: SGHTA, FQGTGA. With 1 base removed from V and 2 bases from J, the gap between germline ends came to 7 bases. The CDR3 extends over 14 amino acids. CDR3 loop: CASSLRVNTDTQYF. The CDR3 region has the DNA TGTGCCAGCAGCTTAAGGGTTAACACAGATACGCAGTATTTT.

At least ten counts were recorded for this clonotype. V is TRBV7-2 and J is TRBJ2-1; the match to TRBD2 covers 7 bases. The CDR3 length is 13 residues. V dropped 8 bases and J dropped 4; count of bases not matched to a gene: 5. Looked up from germline, CDR1 is SGHTA and CDR2 is FQGNSA. In nucleotides, the CDR3 is TGTGCCAGCGGTAGCGGGCCATACAATGAGCAGTTCTTC. Its protein product is CASGSGPYNEQFF.

The CDR3 DNA sequence: TGTGCCAGCGGAGGTGAGCAGTTCTTC. Its protein is CASGGEQFF. The chain couples TRBV7-9 to TRBJ2-1; a weak D match, TRBD2 (5 bases). CDR3 length equals 9 residues. V was trimmed by 8 bases and J by 9 bases, leaving 5 bases between them. Germline V gives CDR1 SEHNR, CDR2 FQNEAQ (reference sequence). Looking up the rest from reference TRBV7-9 and TRBJ2-1 gives the full variable domain: DTGVSQNPRHKITKRGQNVTFRCDPISEHNRLYWYRQTLGQGPEFLTYFQNEAQLEKSRLLSDRFSAERPKGSFSTLEIQRTEQGDSAMYLCASGGEQFFGPGTRLTVL.

This clonotype showed up many times. The chain is built from TRBV5-1 and TRBJ2-2, with D possibly being TRBD2 (6 bases). The V end lost 3 bases, the J end lost 2 bases, and 11 bases lay between the germline ends. In germline, CDR1 is SGHRS, CDR2 YFSETQ. The CDR3 has 15 residues. This CDR3 reads CASSSTGTNTGELFF. Here the CDR3 DNA reads TGCGCCAGCAGCTCAACCGGGACTAACACCGGGGAGCTGTTTTTT.

The genes are TRBV6-1 and TRBJ2-3; 9 bases line up with TRBD2. Germline CDR1 and CDR2: MNHNS and SASEGT. This CDR3 is 17 amino acids long. With V trimmed by 5 bases and J by 0 bases, 9 bases remained unmatched. The CDR3 protein is CASSTSRTSASTDTQYF. CDR3 in DNA: TGTGCCAGCAGTACCTCACGGACTAGCGCTAGCACAGATACGCAGTATTTT.

This clonotype was counted between two and nine times. This rearrangement joins TRBV6-5 to TRBJ2-4; 7 nucleotides match TRBD1. The germline CDR1 and CDR2 sequences are MNHEY and SVGAGI. Unmatched junction bases numbered 9, after V lost 1 base and J lost 9 bases. CDR3 size: 15 residues. The CDR3 spells CASSYWPGQALIQYF. DNA of the CDR3: TGTGCCAGCAGTTACTGGCCTGGACAGGCCCTCATTCAGTACTTC.

This clonotype has at least ten counts. The chain employs TRBV12-3 or TRBV12-4 and TRBJ2-7, with D tentatively TRBD2 (6 bases). This CDR3 is built from 14 residues. Deletions cut 6 bases from V and 2 bases from J, with 14 bases between. This CDR3 is CASSIRLVAYEQYF. The CDR3 coding sequence is TGTGCCAGCAGCATACGACTAGTGGCCTACGAGCAGTACTTC.